This T cell receptor beta chain stems from a study of blood T cell repertoires in COVID-19. About the study: COVID-19 samples collected from the United States, Italy and Spain covered acute and convalescent phases. T cells, B-cell-depleted T cells, or PBMCs supplied cDNA or gDNA.

Source study methods: Estimates of nucleated cell counts were drawn from the amplification of reference gene primers. Data came from immunoSEQ multiplex PCR; TCRdb stores just in-frame clones and leaves some out. V and J calls and clone size are as listed in that table; D and trimming were resolved from the DNA. The repertoire holds 210,000 or so clones, with around 92% as singletons. This CDR3 contains 13 residues. V lost 4 bases to trimming and J lost 1 base, with 8 bases between them. CDR1 and CDR2 (germline): SGHNT, YYREEE (reference sequence). The specimen was peripheral blood. The TCR sequence derives from a man aged 25-45 years with acute or convalescent COVID-19. The rearrangement uses TRBV5-4 and TRBJ1-1, with D maybe TRBD1 (5 bases). The CDR3 loop is CASSVDRNTEAFF. The CDR3 DNA sequence: TGTGCCAGCAGCGTTGACAGGAACACTGAAGCTTTCTTT.